The 29 T cell receptor beta chains in this list originate from one sample, sequenced in a study of blood T cell repertoires in COVID-19. Sequenced by immunoSEQ multiplex PCR; TCRdb stores in-frame clones only, minus some. The sample lists roughly 520,000 clones, approximately 90% occurring once. The sequenced sample consisted of PBMCs or T cells enriched from blood (not recorded which). These receptors were taken from a woman between 40 and 50 years old who had recovered from COVID-19.

Regarding this clone: No conserved phenylalanine or tryptophan is present at the end of the CDR3, so a read error is the likely explanation. Because the CDR3's place on the DNA is in doubt, the DNA is left out and the CDR3 is given as listed by TCRdb. CDR3 residues: CASSQESLGGAP. This chain uses TRBV7-9 with TRBJ2-4; the table's TRBD1 call for D was not verified on the DNA. The CDR3 spans 12 amino acids, including both terminal residues. CDR1 is SEHNR and CDR2 is FQNEAQ in the germline V gene (reference sequence).

V gene TRBV4-2 combines with J gene TRBJ2-1, with D possibly TRBD1 on 5 matching bases. V shed 1 base and J shed 6 bases, with 19 bases lying between them. The germline V gene has CDR1 LGHNA and CDR2 YNFKEQ. CDR3 length: 17 amino acids. This CDR3 reads CASSQGNLGRGGNEQFF. CDR3 DNA sequence: TGTGCCAGCAGCCAAGGTAACCTGGGTAGGGGTGGCAATGAGCAGTTCTTC.

This chain connects TRBV2 to TRBJ2-7; D is uncertain. The V gene's germline CDR1 is SNHLY and CDR2 FYNNEI. V lost 4 bases, J lost 2 bases, and 9 bases lay in between. There are 13 residues in the CDR3. CDR3 in amino acids: CASSGSGPYEQYF. In DNA form, the CDR3 reads TGTGCCAGCAGTGGGTCAGGCCCCTACGAGCAGTACTTC.

This chain links TRBV7-7 with TRBJ2-5, with 7 bases identical to TRBD1. This CDR3 region has 13 residues. Germline V gene lookup returns CDR1 SSHAT and CDR2 FNYEAQ (reference sequence). With V trimmed by 4 bases and J by 5 bases, 4 bases remained unmatched. The CDR3 DNA reads as TGTGCCAGCAGCTCCCGACAGGGTGAGACCCAGTACTTC. The encoded protein is CASSSRQGETQYF.

The chain has TRBV3-1 (or the pseudogene TRBV3-2) and TRBJ2-3, with D uncertain. The germline V and J ends were trimmed by 8 bases and 8 bases, with 8 bases remaining between them. Germline CDR1 LGHDT, CDR2 YNNKEL (reference sequence). The CDR3 contains 10 residues. The DNA for the CDR3 is TGTGCCAGCGTCCCGGGTACGCAGTATTTT. It encodes CASVPGTQYF.

The chain couples TRBV5-6 to TRBJ1-1; TRBD1 agrees at 7 bases. V lost 2 bases to trimming and J lost 5 bases; unmatched junction nucleotides: 6. Germline loops: CDR1 SGHDT, CDR2 YYEEEE. The CDR3 has 14 amino acids. This chain's CDR3 is CASSLYRGLTEAFF. In nucleotides, the CDR3 is TGTGCCAGCAGCTTATACAGGGGATTAACTGAAGCTTTCTTT.

The J gene is TRBJ2-7, the V gene TRBV28; 8 bases fit TRBD1. The CDR3 contains 16 residues. Trimming took 6 bases from V and 1 from J; bases not matched to a gene: 11. The germline V gene encodes CDR1 MDHEN and CDR2 SYDVKM. The CDR3 coding sequence is TGTGCCAGCAGCCCCTCTCTGACAGGGGCATCCTACGAGCAGTACTTC. It yields the protein CASSPSLTGASYEQYF.

The chain has TRBV5-4 and TRBJ1-1, with D possibly being TRBD1 (6 bases). CDR1 and CDR2 from the germline V gene are SGHNT and YYREEE (reference sequence). Between the trimmed V and J ends, which lost 2 bases and 4 bases, there was a span of 18 bases. This CDR3 contains 16 residues. This CDR3 reads CASSFDRLASITEAFF. The CDR3, as DNA: TGTGCCAGCAGCTTTGACAGGCTAGCATCGATCACTGAAGCTTTCTTT.

This chain joins TRBV11-2 and TRBJ2-6; 11 bases align to TRBD1. Germline V gene data show CDR1 as SGHAT and CDR2 as FQNNGV. The ends lost 5 bases at V and 1 base at J; junction bases unmatched: 10. The CDR3 is made up of 19 amino acids. CDR3 in DNA: TGTGCCAGCAGCCCACCTAGGGACAGGGGGTTTTCTGGGGCCAACGTCCTGACTTTC. It is translated as CASSPPRDRGFSGANVLTF.

The chain uses TRBV18 and TRBJ1-1, with TRBD1 matching over 7 bases. CDR3 size: 16 residues. From germline, CDR1 is KGHSH and CDR2 LQKENI. The ends lost 3 bases at V and 5 bases at J; junction bases unmatched: 12. The CDR3 spells CASSPGLQGERTEAFF. CDR3 DNA sequence: TGTGCCAGCTCACCTGGGTTGCAGGGGGAGAGGACTGAAGCTTTCTTT.

V and J are TRBV19 and TRBJ1-6; no reliable D call. CDR3 length equals 14 residues. Between the trimmed V and J ends, which lost 2 bases and 5 bases, there was a span of 7 bases. The germline V gene encodes CDR1 LNHDA and CDR2 SQIVND (reference sequence). Written as DNA, the CDR3 is TGTGCCAGTAGTATATTAACAGATAATTCACCCCTCCACTTT. Translation gives CASSILTDNSPLHF.

This chain joins TRBV5-1 and TRBJ2-3; 10 bases match TRBD2. V gave up 4 bases and J gave up 0 bases; unmatched junction bases: 8. This CDR3 region has 17 residues. Germline lookup yields CDR1 SGHRS and CDR2 YFSETQ. In DNA form, the CDR3 reads TGCGCCAGCAGCCCGGGGGGGACTAGCGCCAGCACAGATACGCAGTATTTT. It translates to CASSPGGTSASTDTQYF.

The count of this clone is one. The CDR3: CASSPGTSGRVPYNEQFF. The CDR3 nucleotides read TGTGCCAGCAGTCCCGGGACTAGCGGGAGGGTACCCTACAATGAGCAGTTCTTC. This chain connects TRBV6-2 or TRBV6-3 to TRBJ2-1; 16 bases agree with TRBD2. J gave up 2 bases and V 5 bases, and 6 bases lay outside the gene matches. The CDR3 runs to 18 residues. In germline, CDR1 is MNHEY, CDR2 SVGEGT.

V gene TRBV18 combines with J gene TRBJ1-2, with 9 nucleotides matching TRBD1. Germline CDR1 KGHSH, CDR2 LQKENI. The junction had 10 bases not matched to a gene; V was cut back by 4 bases and J by 4 bases. This CDR3 spans 16 amino acids. The CDR3 nucleotides read TGTGCCAGCTCACTCAACCCGGGACAGGGTATCTATGGCTACACCTTC. As protein: CASSLNPGQGIYGYTF. The entire variable domain, with the rest obtained from reference TRBV18 and TRBJ1-2, is as follows: NAGVMQNPRHLVRRRGQEARLRCSPMKGHSHVYWYRQLPEEGLKFMVYLQKENIIDESGMPKERFSAEFPKEGPSILRIQQVVRGDSAAYFCASSLNPGQGIYGYTFGSGTRLTVV.

The CDR3 nucleotides are TGCGCCAGCAGTGTTAGCGGGAGGTTCGCAGATACGCAGTATTTT. As protein: CASSVSGRFADTQYF. V usage is TRBV10-1 and J usage is TRBJ2-3; 10 bases line up with TRBD2. Germline CDR1 and CDR2: WNHNN and SYGVQD (reference sequence). V trimming: 4 bases; J trimming: 4 bases; junction bases outside the gene matches: 5. The CDR3 consists of 15 residues.

The rearrangement uses TRBV5-8 and TRBJ2-7; no definite D call. CDR1 and CDR2 (germline): SGHTS, YDEGEE. Deletions cut 4 bases from V and 6 bases from J, with 11 bases between. The length of the CDR3 is 12 residues. The CDR3 DNA sequence: TGTGCCAGCAGCATCATAGTGAGCGAGCAGTACTTC. Its translation is CASSIIVSEQYF.

The chain uses TRBV6-5 and TRBJ2-7; 11 bases match TRBD2. The CDR3 runs to 15 residues. Trimming took 5 bases from V and 5 from J; bases not matched to a gene: 8. The germline gives CDR1 MNHEY, CDR2 SVGAGI. The DNA of the CDR3 is TGTGCCAGCAGTACCATAGCGGGAGGGACCGACGAGCAGTACTTC. Protein sequence: CASSTIAGGTDEQYF.

The chain couples TRBV5-1 to TRBJ1-2, with 10 bases aligning to TRBD1. V dropped 3 bases and J dropped 6; count of bases not matched to a gene: 8. CDR1 is SGHRS, CDR2 YFSETQ, per germline. The CDR3 consists of 15 residues. The CDR3 DNA sequence: TGCGCCAGCAGCTCAGGACAGGGGGGGTTTGATGGCTACACCTTC. Protein: CASSSGQGGFDGYTF.

The gene calls are TRBV6-5 and TRBJ1-2; 10 bases are a match to TRBD1. The junction had 10 bases not matched to a gene; V was cut back by 7 bases and J by 8 bases. The CDR3 contains 14 residues. CDR1 and CDR2 (germline): MNHEY, SVGAGI. CDR3 DNA sequence: TGTGCCAGCACTATGTATGGGACAGGGGAAGGCTACACCTTC. It is translated as CASTMYGTGEGYTF.

V gene TRBV15 combines with J gene TRBJ1-5; the match to TRBD1 covers 7 bases. Germline V gene lookup returns CDR1 LNHNV and CDR2 YYDKDF (reference sequence). The length of the CDR3 is 15 residues. J lost 4 bases, V lost 0 bases, and 3 bases had no gene match. CDR3 sequence reads: CATSRDDRVNQPQHF. The CDR3 bases are TGTGCCACCAGCAGAGATGACAGGGTTAATCAGCCCCAGCATTTT.

This chain links TRBV5-1 with TRBJ1-4, with D possibly TRBD1 on 5 matching bases. V was clipped by 2 bases and J by 7 bases, with 12 bases between them. CDR3 length equals 14 residues. CDR1 and CDR2 (germline): SGHRS, YFSETQ. The CDR3 loop reads CASSFRAGGEKLFF. CDR3 nucleotides: TGCGCCAGCAGCTTCCGGGCCGGGGGTGAAAAACTGTTTTTT.

This clone was detected once. The J gene is TRBJ2-1, the V gene TRBV5-6; TRBD1 matches at 9 bases. There are 15 residues in the CDR3. The germline gives CDR1 SGHDT, CDR2 YYEEEE. Losses at the gene ends were 4 bases for V and 2 bases for J; bases not matched to a gene: 4. Written as DNA, the CDR3 is TGTGCCAGCAGCCCGGGACAGGGCCCCTACAATGAGCAGTTCTTC. Its translation is CASSPGQGPYNEQFF.

This clone appeared a single time. The genes are TRBV23-1 and TRBJ2-6; 7 bases fit TRBD1. TRBV23-1 is noted as an ORF with a role that remains uncertain. CDR3 length: 17 amino acids. V lost 0 bases, J lost 3 bases, and 5 bases stayed unmatched. The CDR3 reads CASSQSGGGFGANVLTF. The CDR3 DNA sequence: TGCGCCAGCAGTCAATCAGGGGGCGGATTTGGGGCCAACGTCCTGACTTTC.

The chain combines TRBV19 with TRBJ2-1; 12 nucleotides match TRBD2. This CDR3 region has 15 residues. CDR1 and CDR2 from the germline V gene are LNHDA and SQIVND (reference sequence). J was trimmed by 7 bases and V by 6 bases; bases with no gene match: 7. The CDR3 reads CASSLAGGPLNEQFF. The CDR3, as DNA: TGTGCCAGTAGCCTAGCGGGAGGGCCATTGAATGAGCAGTTCTTC.

The chain employs TRBV28 and TRBJ1-2, with 8 nucleotides matching TRBD1. Germline assignment: CDR1 MDHEN and CDR2 SYDVKM. The CDR3 extends over 14 amino acids. Germline trimming cut 8 bases from V and 4 bases from J; bases unmatched to any gene: 9. This CDR3 reads CASEIGQGSYGYTF. For the CDR3, the DNA is TGTGCCAGCGAAATCGGACAGGGAAGCTATGGCTACACCTTC.

V gene TRBV5-1 combines with J gene TRBJ2-5; possible D gene TRBD1, 5 bases. The germline V gene encodes CDR1 SGHRS and CDR2 YFSETQ. This CDR3 region has 15 residues. V lost 1 base to trimming and J lost 5 bases, with 15 bases between them. The CDR3 loop reads CASSLSGALWETQYF. The CDR3, as DNA: TGCGCCAGCAGCTTGAGTGGGGCCCTTTGGGAGACCCAGTACTTC.

The chain is built from TRBV11-3 and TRBJ2-2; TRBD2 aligns across 13 bases. The CDR3 consists of 17 residues. Germline V CDR1 and CDR2: SGHNT, YENEEA. V was clipped by 5 bases and J by 2 bases; unmatched bases: 5. The CDR3 loop is CASSRGLAGVNTGELFF. The CDR3 DNA sequence: TGTGCCAGCAGCCGCGGACTAGCGGGAGTTAACACCGGGGAGCTGTTTTTT.

This chain joins TRBV7-9 and TRBJ2-3; 13 positions match TRBD2. Germline values: CDR1 SEHNR, CDR2 FQNEAQ (reference sequence). V trimming: 5 bases; J trimming: 4 bases; junction bases outside the gene matches: 6. The CDR3 spans 16 residues. In DNA, the CDR3 is TGTGCCAGCAGCGGGTGGACTAGCGGGAGAGCAGATACGCAGTATTTT. Translated: CASSGWTSGRADTQYF.

The gene calls are TRBV4-1 and TRBJ2-7; TRBD1 agrees at 7 bases. V was pared by 0 bases and J by 3 bases, with 17 bases of the junction left unmatched. CDR1 is MGHRA, CDR2 YSYEKL, per germline. The CDR3 extends over 19 amino acids. CDR3 residues: CASSQDTARGIFEVYEQYF. In nucleotides, the CDR3 is TGCGCCAGCAGCCAAGATACGGCCAGGGGGATCTTCGAAGTCTACGAGCAGTACTTC.